Shown below are 11 T cell receptor beta chains from a single sample sequenced in a study of patients and donors after allogeneic stem cell transplantation. In TCRdb, the RT-PCR reads were re-called with MiXCR into one record per CDR3 protein. This sample has some 880,000 distinct CDR3 sequences, with about a sixth found just once. What was sequenced was blood, either unsorted or a sorted T cell fraction (not recorded which). The receptors were sampled from a human donor who was either an allogeneic HSCT recipient or a stem cell or donor lymphocyte infusion donor (not recorded which). It is not recorded whose cells these are; they may come from a transplant donor.

The gene calls are TRBV4-1 and TRBJ2-7, with TRBD2 matching over 7 bases. The CDR3 sequence is 14 residues long. The ends lost 4 bases at V and 5 bases at J; junction bases unmatched: 8. The germline CDR1 and CDR2 sequences are MGHRA and YSYEKL. The CDR3 DNA follows: TGCGCCAGCAGCCGACTAGACGCGGGGGACGAGCAGTACTTC. Translation: CASSRLDAGDEQYF.

This clonotype turned up a few times. The V call is TRBV24-1, the J call TRBJ2-3, with a possible D match to TRBD2 (5 bases). CDR3 length: 14 amino acids. V was shortened by 3 bases and J by 0 bases, with 6 bases between the two germline ends. CDR1 is KGHDR and CDR2 is SFDVKD in the germline V gene. CDR3: CATSDRGSTDTQYF. DNA of the CDR3: TGTGCCACCAGTGATCGCGGGAGCACAGATACGCAGTATTTT.

This clonotype was recorded many times. The chain carries TRBV29-1 and TRBJ2-2, with D possibly matching TRBD1 (6 bases). V lost 7 bases, J lost 5 bases, and 11 bases lay in between. Germline V gene lookup returns CDR1 SQVTM and CDR2 ANQGSEA. The CDR3 extends over 12 amino acids. The CDR3 region is CSGLRGTGELFF. CDR3 sequence (DNA): TGCAGCGGCCTCAGGGGTACCGGGGAGCTGTTTTTT.

At least ten counts were recorded for this clonotype. CDR3 sequence reads: CSVGPPNGYTF. DNA of the CDR3: TGCAGCGTTGGGCCCCCAAATGGCTACACCTTC. The chain combines TRBV29-1 with TRBJ1-2, with unresolved D. Trimming took off 4 bases at V and 6 bases at J, with 9 bases between the two ends. The CDR3 has 11 residues. Germline values: CDR1 SQVTM, CDR2 ANQGSEA.

This clonotype was detected a few times. The chain joins TRBV29-1 to TRBJ2-7; no clear D. Trimming took off 2 bases at V and 0 bases at J, with 8 bases between the two ends. This CDR3 spans 13 amino acids. CDR1 is SQVTM, CDR2 ANQGSEA, per germline. DNA of the CDR3: TGCAGCGTTGAAAAGGAGAGCTCCTACGAGCAGTACTTC. Its translation: CSVEKESSYEQYF.

In this sample, this clonotype turned up a few times. The CDR3 loop reads CASSLNRGRLEAFF. The CDR3 DNA reads TGTGCCAGCAGCTTAAATAGGGGTCGGCTTGAAGCTTTCTTT. V is TRBV7-9 and J is TRBJ1-1, with D possibly TRBD1 on 5 matching bases. Germline CDR1 is SEHNR and CDR2 is FQNEAQ (reference sequence). The CDR3 extends over 14 amino acids. The germline V and J ends were trimmed by 2 bases and 7 bases, with 14 bases remaining between them.

This clonotype has at least ten counts. The J gene is TRBJ1-2, the V gene TRBV6-1; maybe TRBD1 (6 bases). CDR1 is MNHNS and CDR2 is SASEGT in the germline V gene. The CDR3 consists of 14 residues. The V end was cut by 6 bases, the J end by 0 bases, with 11 bases between. This chain's CDR3 is CASRHWTANYGYTF. CDR3 DNA: TGTGCCAGCAGGCACTGGACAGCTAACTATGGCTACACCTTC.

V is TRBV9 and J is TRBJ2-2; no clear D gene. The V gene lost 6 bases and the J gene lost 6 bases, with 9 bases spanning the gap. Germline V lookup: CDR1 SGDLS, CDR2 YYNGEE. The CDR3 totals 12 residues. This CDR3 reads CASTPTSGELFF. The CDR3 DNA sequence: TGTGCCAGCACTCCAACCTCCGGGGAGCTGTTTTTT.

In its sample, this clonotype was seen a few times. The rearrangement joins TRBV5-1 to TRBJ2-5; TRBD2 is a possible D gene (8 bases). The V and J ends lost 4 bases and 1 base respectively, with 14 bases between them. The CDR3 consists of 15 residues. CDR1 and CDR2 from the germline V gene are SGHRS and YFSETQ. The CDR3 DNA follows: TGCGCCAGCAGCATAGCGGGACAGTCCCAAGAGACCCAGTACTTC. Its protein is CASSIAGQSQETQYF.

The J gene is TRBJ2-1, the V gene TRBV9; D possibly matches TRBD1 or TRBD2 (5 bases each). Trimming removed 3 bases at V and 0 bases at J, with 13 bases between. The germline gives CDR1 SGDLS, CDR2 YYNGEE. This CDR3 has 16 amino acids. The CDR3 DNA follows: TGTGCCAGCAGCGCCCCGGGGCTAGCCTCCTACAATGAGCAGTTCTTC. This codes for CASSAPGLASYNEQFF.

A few counts support this clonotype. The chain carries TRBV20-1 and TRBJ1-6, with D perhaps matching TRBD1 (5 bases). The germline V gene encodes CDR1 DFQATT and CDR2 SNEGSKA (reference sequence). The CDR3 sequence is 14 residues long. Trimming cost V 3 bases and J 7 bases, with 13 bases left between them. This chain's CDR3 is CSASPGEGNSPLHF. CDR3 in DNA: TGCAGTGCTAGCCCGGGAGAGGGGAATTCACCCCTCCACTTT.